Listed here are 12 T cell receptor beta chains from one sample, sequenced in a study of blood T cell repertoires in COVID-19. Sequenced by immunoSEQ multiplex PCR; TCRdb stores in-frame clones only, minus some. This sample yields 200,000 to 300,000 clones, of which about 87% are seen a single time; approximately 2.2% belongs to the top ten. Material: peripheral blood. These receptors came from a woman aged 50 to 60 with acute or convalescent COVID-19.

The chain employs TRBV7-2 and TRBJ1-5; D is undetermined. This CDR3 contains 15 residues. The ends were cut back, 1 base at V and 4 bases at J, with 11 bases in the middle. Looked up from germline, CDR1 is SGHTA and CDR2 is FQGNSA. CDR3 bases: TGTGCCAGCAGCTTAGTAGCAGACTTTAATCAGCCCCAGCATTTT. This encodes CASSLVADFNQPQHF.

V gene TRBV7-2 combines with J gene TRBJ2-5; 7 bases fit TRBD1. V was pared by 3 bases and J by 4 bases, with 8 bases of the junction left unmatched. Germline CDR1 reads SGHTA; CDR2 reads FQGNSA. The CDR3 spans 15 residues. CDR3 bases: TGTGCCAGCAGCTTGGAAACCCGACAGGGAGAGACCCAGTACTTC. Protein: CASSLETRQGETQYF.

V gene TRBV4-3 combines with J gene TRBJ2-7; TRBD2 is a possible D gene (6 bases). Germline V gene data show CDR1 as LGHNA and CDR2 as YSLEER. The CDR3 is 14 amino acids. V lost 0 bases and J 1 base, leaving 7 bases between the germline ends. CDR3 nucleotide sequence: TGCGCCAGCAGCCAAGATAGCGGATCCTACGAGCAGTACTTC. Amino acid sequence: CASSQDSGSYEQYF.

In its sample, this clone was seen a few times. V usage is TRBV6-5 and J usage is TRBJ2-7; possibly TRBD2 for D (5 bases). The V end was cut by 5 bases, the J end by 7 bases, with 12 bases between. This CDR3 has 12 residues. Germline V CDR1 and CDR2: MNHEY, SVGAGI. The CDR3 DNA reads as TGTGCCAGCAGTCCGGGGTTGGGGGAGCAGTACTTC. Residues: CASSPGLGEQYF.

V and J are TRBV4-3 and TRBJ1-4, with TRBD1 matching over 7 bases. Germline loops: CDR1 LGHNA, CDR2 YSLEER. J was trimmed by 1 base and V by 4 bases; bases with no gene match: 0. This CDR3 spans 14 amino acids. CDR3 loop: CASSRTGTNEKLFF. The CDR3 nucleotides read TGCGCCAGCAGCCGGACAGGAACTAATGAAAAACTGTTTTTT.

The chain couples TRBV18 to TRBJ1-6, with 9 bases fitting TRBD1. Germline V CDR1 and CDR2: KGHSH, LQKENI. The J segment lost 5 bases and the V segment lost 6 bases, leaving 14 bases of the junction unmatched. The length of the CDR3 is 18 residues. The CDR3 spells CASSSGTGRLGDNSPLHF. CDR3 coding DNA: TGTGCCAGCTCGTCCGGGACAGGGAGGCTGGGGGATAATTCACCCCTCCACTTT. Looking up the rest from reference TRBV18 and TRBJ1-6 gives the full variable domain: NAGVMQNPRHLVRRRGQEARLRCSPMKGHSHVYWYRQLPEEGLKFMVYLQKENIIDESGMPKERFSAEFPKEGPSILRIQQVVRGDSAAYFCASSSGTGRLGDNSPLHFGNGTRLTVT.

J is TRBJ2-1 and V is TRBV3-1 (or the pseudogene TRBV3-2), with D tentatively TRBD2 (5 bases). Germline CDR1 reads LGHDT; CDR2 reads YNNKEL (reference sequence). Trimming cost V 3 bases and J 8 bases, with 14 bases left between them. This CDR3 has 14 amino acids. CDR3 coding DNA: TGTGCCAGCAGCCAGGAGGTTCGGGCGGATGAGCAGTTCTTC. It codes for CASSQEVRADEQFF.

V is TRBV5-1 and J is TRBJ1-3; 9 bases match TRBD1. The CDR3 totals 18 residues. V shed 0 bases, J shed 0 bases, and the junction held 7 bases outside the gene matches. The germline gives CDR1 SGHRS, CDR2 YFSETQ. The CDR3 is CASSLETGGTLSGNTIYF. In DNA, the CDR3 is TGCGCCAGCAGCTTGGAGACAGGGGGAACGCTCTCTGGAAACACCATATATTTT.

The chain has TRBV28 and TRBJ2-5; 12 bases are a match to TRBD2. Germline V gene data show CDR1 as MDHEN and CDR2 as SYDVKM. J gave up 1 base and V 0 bases, and 3 bases lay outside the gene matches. This CDR3 contains 17 residues. The CDR3 is CASSLWASGRGQETQYF. DNA for the CDR3: TGTGCCAGCAGTTTATGGGCTAGCGGGAGGGGCCAAGAGACCCAGTACTTC.

The rearrangement joins TRBV6-6 to TRBJ1-5; 9 nucleotides agree with TRBD1. This CDR3 spans 17 amino acids. V lost 5 bases to trimming and J lost 6 bases; unmatched junction nucleotides: 14. CDR1 MNHNY and CDR2 SVGAGI come from the germline V gene (reference sequence). The CDR3 sequence: CASSRPRTGEEGQPQHF. The DNA for the CDR3 is TGTGCCAGCAGTCGACCCAGGACAGGGGAGGAGGGTCAGCCCCAGCATTTT.

This sequence joins TRBV2 and TRBJ2-5; 11 bases fit TRBD2. This CDR3 contains 14 residues. V gave up 4 bases and J gave up 2 bases; unmatched junction bases: 0. From germline, CDR1 is SNHLY and CDR2 FYNNEI. The CDR3 sequence is CASSGTSGQETQYF. The DNA for the CDR3 is TGTGCCAGCAGTGGGACTAGCGGGCAAGAGACCCAGTACTTC.

The chain links TRBV28 to TRBJ2-2, with D tentatively TRBD2 (6 bases). This CDR3 has 14 residues. In germline, CDR1 is MDHEN, CDR2 SYDVKM. V lost 10 bases and J 0 bases, leaving 12 bases between the germline ends. The CDR3 is CATRRDTNTGELFF. Here the CDR3 DNA reads TGTGCCACCAGGCGGGATACGAACACCGGGGAGCTGTTTTTT.